The subject of this entry is one T cell receptor (beta chain). What it recognizes is unknown. This record belongs to a study of lymphopenia after photon versus proton radiotherapy. Profiled with immunoSEQ multiplex PCR; TCRdb holds only in-frame clones, not every one. The sample holds around 30,000 clones, roughly 89% seen once. CDR1 and CDR2 from the germline V gene are LGHNA and YSLEER. The CDR3 is 13 residues long. The J segment lost 5 bases and the V segment lost 4 bases, leaving 3 bases of the junction unmatched. Findings and limits, study-wide: Larger post-nadir TCR diversity loss correlated inversely with survival in deceased patients. Oligoclonal CD8+ Temra expansion after nadir drove photon patients' diversity drop. Photon-treated patients lost naive T cells and TCR diversity; proton-treated stayed stable. Better survival with proton therapy was suggested as possible, not demonstrated.

The clonotype was recovered from a woman between 65 and 79 years old with pancreatic cancer. Some clones in this sample may be carry-over from other donors' samples. This chain joins TRBV4-3 and TRBJ2-7; 9 positions match TRBD2. The sample here was peripheral blood, taken from a patient treated with proton-based radiotherapy. CDR3 nucleotide sequence: TGCGCCAGCAGCCTCGGGACTAGCAACGAGCAGTACTTC. Translation: CASSLGTSNEQYF.